The T cell receptor (beta chain) described here comes from a study of blood T cell repertoires in COVID-19. Overall study context: Collection of acute and convalescent COVID-19 samples took place in the United States, Italy and Spain.

TCRdb's copy holds only in-frame clones and misses some; the assay was immunoSEQ multiplex PCR. The data show under 300,000 clones, with 75% to 90% seen just once and roughly 12% held by the top ten. CDR3 length equals 17 residues. The trim removed 0 bases at V and 7 bases at J, leaving 8 bases unmatched. The germline V gene has CDR1 LGHNA and CDR2 YNFKEQ. The TCR sequence derives from a woman in her fifties or sixties with active or convalescent COVID-19. Sequencing was carried out using peripheral blood. This chain joins TRBV4-2 and TRBJ2-3, with TRBD2 identical over 12 bases. The CDR3 region is CASSQETLAGGGHTQYF. The DNA for the CDR3 is TGTGCCAGCAGCCAAGAAACACTAGCGGGGGGAGGGCATACGCAGTATTTT.